This T cell receptor (beta chain) was identified in a study of blood T cell repertoires in COVID-19. Study context: The United States, Italy and Spain provided the acute and convalescent COVID-19 samples. Sources were T cells, B-cell-depleted T cells, or PBMCs; the material itself was cDNA or gDNA.

Germline loops: CDR1 SGHRS, CDR2 YFSETQ. After removal of 4 bases from V and 7 bases from J, the junction contained 10 bases not matched to a gene. This CDR3 contains 16 residues. Authors' analysis steps: Researchers report that nucleated cell counts were estimated from reference gene primer amplification. Generated by immunoSEQ multiplex PCR, the TCRdb table keeps only in-frame clones and is missing some. V, J and clone size reflect that table, while D and trimming were determined from the DNA. The data show roughly 190,000 clones, with around 84% seen just once and 15% to 20% held by the top ten. The J gene is TRBJ2-2, the V gene TRBV5-1, with 10 bases aligning to TRBD2. Material for sequencing was peripheral blood. The sequence was obtained from a human donor in a cohort sampled during active COVID-19. The CDR3 sequence: CASSLQASGSVGELFF. In nucleotides, the CDR3 is TGCGCCAGCAGCCTGCAGGCTAGCGGGAGTGTCGGGGAGCTGTTTTTT.